These 32 T cell receptor beta chains came from one sample sequenced in a study of T cell responses to AZD1222 COVID-19 vaccine (dated by TCRdb to 2020 to 2022). The time point label, read with the paper, signifies: about 28 days (+/-7) after the second vaccine dose. The receptor library was made with the immunoSEQ multiplex PCR assay. The table was pulled from immuneACCESS by TCRdb, which kept in-frame rearrangements only. Such tables lose some clones; where checked, under half of the loss comes from unresolved V genes, and the rest has no known cause. In this sample the table shows some 200,000 clones, 80% to 95% of which occur a single time. Around 1.6% of the sample belongs to the ten largest clones. The source was peripheral blood, collected 28 days after the second AZD1222 dose. The receptors were gathered from an adult who received the AZD1222 COVID-19 vaccine.

The chain combines TRBV7-9 with TRBJ1-1; 9 bases fit TRBD1. V trimming: 4 bases; J trimming: 0 bases; junction bases outside the gene matches: 3. The CDR3 is made up of 15 amino acids. Germline V gene sequence: CDR1 SEHNR, CDR2 FQNEAQ (reference sequence). CDR3 nucleotides: TGTGCCAGCAGCTCACAGGGGGCTATGAACACTGAAGCTTTCTTT. Translated: CASSSQGAMNTEAFF.

This clone was detected only once. The chain carries TRBV12-5 and TRBJ2-1; D may be TRBD2 (5 bases). V shed 2 bases and J shed 0 bases, with 5 bases lying between them. The CDR3 length is 14 residues. CDR1 is LGHNT, CDR2 FRNRAP, per germline. CDR3 residues: CASGLTSSYNEQFF. CDR3 sequence (DNA): TGTGCTAGTGGTTTGACTAGCTCCTACAATGAGCAGTTCTTC.

The chain joins TRBV28 to TRBJ1-1; possible D gene TRBD1, 6 bases. The V end was cut by 6 bases, the J end by 3 bases, with 17 bases between. The CDR3 sequence is 15 residues long. Germline CDR1 MDHEN, CDR2 SYDVKM. The CDR3 loop reads CASSPQQGLYTEAFF. The CDR3 DNA follows: TGTGCCAGCAGCCCCCAACAGGGTTTGTACACTGAAGCTTTCTTT.

This clone was detected once. In DNA form, the CDR3 reads TGTGCCAGCAGCTTAGGACAGGGGAGTTTCGGTGAGCAGTTCTTC. Translation gives CASSLGQGSFGEQFF. This chain joins TRBV11-2 and TRBJ2-1; 8 bases are shared with TRBD1. Germline lookup yields CDR1 SGHAT and CDR2 FQNNGV. V dropped 1 base and J dropped 9; count of bases not matched to a gene: 8. This CDR3 spans 15 amino acids.

This rearrangement joins TRBV27 to TRBJ2-5; TRBD2 is a possible D gene (7 bases). Germline values: CDR1 MNHEY, CDR2 SMNVEV (reference sequence). Deletions cut 9 bases from V and 4 bases from J, with 27 bases between. CDR3 length: 17 amino acids. CDR3 sequence reads: CASQRGGALGLGETQYF. CDR3 DNA: TGTGCCAGTCAAAGAGGGGGGGCATTAGGTTTGGGAGAGACCCAGTACTTC.

A single count supports this clone. The gene calls are TRBV9 and TRBJ1-2; D not resolved. From germline, CDR1 is SGDLS and CDR2 YYNGEE. CDR3 length: 15 amino acids. Trimming took 0 bases from V and 4 from J, leaving 13 bases between them. CDR3 region: CASSVGTQRVYGYTF. The CDR3 bases are TGTGCCAGCAGCGTAGGGACCCAGAGGGTCTATGGCTACACCTTC.

The chain employs TRBV10-2 and TRBJ2-7; D possibly corresponds to TRBD2 (5 bases). Trimming removed 2 bases at V and 4 bases at J, with 15 bases between. The CDR3 runs to 15 residues. CDR1 and CDR2 (germline): WSHSY, SAAADI. DNA for the CDR3: TGCGCCAGCAGTGAGACCCGGTGGAGGTTGTACGAGCAGTACTTC. Amino acids: CASSETRWRLYEQYF.

There are many counts of this clone. V and J are TRBV7-2 and TRBJ2-1; 12 nucleotides align to TRBD2. J was trimmed by 6 bases and V by 4 bases; bases with no gene match: 7. The CDR3 length is 16 residues. The germline gives CDR1 SGHTA, CDR2 FQGNSA. CDR3 DNA: TGTGCCAGCAGCTCCGTGACTAGCGGGAGCCCCAATGAGCAGTTCTTC. Protein product: CASSSVTSGSPNEQFF.

This rearrangement joins TRBV3-1 (or the pseudogene TRBV3-2) to TRBJ2-1; 8 bases match TRBD1. The V gene's germline CDR1 is LGHDT and CDR2 YNNKEL (reference sequence). The junction had 3 bases not matched to a gene; V was cut back by 5 bases and J by 0 bases. CDR3 length equals 15 residues. CDR3: CASSEQGASYNEQFF. The CDR3 DNA reads TGTGCCAGCAGCGAGCAGGGGGCCTCCTACAATGAGCAGTTCTTC.

This clone appeared a single time. A read error is likely, as this CDR3 ends without the conserved phenylalanine or tryptophan. No DNA is shown, since the ends of the CDR3 on it are uncertain; the CDR3 is the one TCRdb lists. This chain links TRBV1 with TRBJ1-6; TRBD1, the D gene given by the table, was not confirmed from the DNA. TRBV1 is a pseudogene segment. The CDR3 spans 8 residues, counting both ends. The CDR3 here is CTSSQDRT.

The V call is TRBV30, the J call TRBJ1-3; TRBD1 is a possible D gene (5 bases). Germline loops: CDR1 GTSNPN, CDR2 SVGIG (reference sequence). Trimming took 6 bases from V and 1 from J, leaving 13 bases between them. The CDR3 runs to 14 residues. The CDR3 sequence: CACTRERSGNTIYF. CDR3 nucleotides: TGTGCCTGTACCAGGGAACGATCTGGAAACACCATATATTTT.

This clone was found once. The genes are TRBV27 and TRBJ2-7; 9 bases map to TRBD2. Germline CDR1 and CDR2: MNHEY and SMNVEV (reference sequence). The CDR3 totals 15 residues. Unmatched junction bases numbered 5, after V lost 3 bases and J lost 2 bases. The CDR3 sequence: CASSLTGTSPYEQYF. DNA of the CDR3: TGTGCCAGCAGTTTGACCGGGACTAGCCCCTACGAGCAGTACTTC.

The J gene is TRBJ2-7, the V gene TRBV12-3 or TRBV12-4; 7 bases agree with TRBD1. The CDR3 runs 13 residues. Germline trimming cut 5 bases from V and 5 bases from J; bases unmatched to any gene: 6. Here the CDR3 DNA reads TGTGCCAGCAGTCACAGACAGGGTAACGAGCAGTACTTC. It codes for CASSHRQGNEQYF.

This sequence joins TRBV5-8 and TRBJ1-5; TRBD1 aligns across 7 bases. Germline assignment: CDR1 SGHTS and CDR2 YDEGEE. V lost 6 bases and J lost 4; bases outside the gene matches: 4. This CDR3 has 13 amino acids. CDR3 coding DNA: TGTGCCAGCAATAGGGACAGAAATCAGCCCCAGCATTTT. This translates into CASNRDRNQPQHF.

This chain joins TRBV2 and TRBJ1-1; maybe TRBD1 (5 bases). Trimming took off 5 bases at V and 2 bases at J, with 6 bases between the two ends. Germline V gene sequence: CDR1 SNHLY, CDR2 FYNNEI. The CDR3 consists of 12 residues. Written as DNA, the CDR3 is TGTGCCAGCAGTCAGGGAAACACTGAAGCTTTCTTT. It is translated as CASSQGNTEAFF. Looking up the rest from reference TRBV2 and TRBJ1-1 gives the full variable domain: EPEVTQTPSHQVTQMGQEVILRCVPISNHLYFYWYRQILGQKVEFLVSFYNNEISEKSEIFDDQFSVERPDGSNFTLKIRSTKLEDSAMYFCASSQGNTEAFFGQGTRLTVV.

V gene TRBV19 combines with J gene TRBJ2-6; no clear D. Germline V lookup: CDR1 LNHDA, CDR2 SQIVND (reference sequence). The CDR3 contains 14 residues. V dropped 9 bases and J dropped 1 base, with 10 bases sitting between them. CDR3 sequence (DNA): TGTGCCAGCAAGGGTCCTTCTGGGGCCAACGTCCTGACTTTC. This codes for CASKGPSGANVLTF. The full variable domain, its missing parts supplied by reference TRBV19 and TRBJ2-6, is DGGITQSPKYLFRKEGQNVTLSCEQNLNHDAMYWYRQDPGQGLRLIYYSQIVNDFQKGDIAEGYSVSREKKESFPLTVTSAQKNPTAFYLCASKGPSGANVLTFGAGSRLTVL.

The gene calls are TRBV5-1 and TRBJ2-2; TRBD1 agrees at 7 bases. The CDR3 is 15 residues long. Germline V gives CDR1 SGHRS, CDR2 YFSETQ. The trim removed 2 bases at V and 4 bases at J, leaving 5 bases unmatched. The CDR3, as DNA: TGCGCCAGCAGCTTCTACAGGGGTCGCACCGGGGAGCTGTTTTTT. Its translation: CASSFYRGRTGELFF.

The chain combines TRBV6-5 with TRBJ1-3; 8 positions agree with TRBD1. CDR1 MNHEY and CDR2 SVGAGI come from the germline V gene. CDR3 length: 15 amino acids. The J segment lost 4 bases and the V segment lost 0 bases, leaving 2 bases of the junction unmatched. In nucleotides, the CDR3 is TGTGCCAGCAGTTACTCGACAGGGGCCGGAAACACCATATATTTT. This sequence encodes CASSYSTGAGNTIYF.

The rearrangement uses TRBV12-5 and TRBJ1-4; D gene uncertain. There are 14 residues in the CDR3. V lost 7 bases to trimming and J lost 7 bases, with 16 bases between them. Germline V lookup: CDR1 LGHNT, CDR2 FRNRAP. This CDR3 is CASALPEFPEKLFF. The DNA of the CDR3 is TGTGCTAGTGCCCTCCCAGAATTTCCTGAAAAACTGTTTTTT.

This clone was seen a single time. The DNA for the CDR3 is TGTGCCAGCAGAAAAGGAGGGACAGGGGGCTCGGCTGGGGCCAACGTCCTGACTTTC. Residues: CASRKGGTGGSAGANVLTF. The V gene is TRBV5-4, the J gene TRBJ2-6, with TRBD1 matching 12 bases. The V gene's germline CDR1 is SGHNT and CDR2 YYREEE (reference sequence). This CDR3 contains 19 residues. Trimming took 5 bases from V and 2 from J; bases not matched to a gene: 11.

The chain is built from TRBV19 and TRBJ1-2, with 8 positions matching TRBD1. CDR1 is LNHDA and CDR2 is SQIVND in the germline V gene (reference sequence). V lost 3 bases and J lost 4; bases outside the gene matches: 10. This CDR3 has 16 amino acids. The CDR3, as DNA: TGTGCCAGTAGTATCCCCCAGGGGGCAAACAGCTATGGCTACACCTTC. Its protein is CASSIPQGANSYGYTF.

J is TRBJ2-5 and V is TRBV18; the match to TRBD2 covers 11 bases. This CDR3 comprises 20 residues. In germline, CDR1 is KGHSH, CDR2 LQKENI. V lost 3 bases to trimming and J lost 2 bases; unmatched junction nucleotides: 17. The DNA of the CDR3 is TGTGCCAGCTCACCCAACCTACAGCTCGGGGCTAGCGGGGGGCAAGAGACCCAGTACTTC. Protein sequence: CASSPNLQLGASGGQETQYF.

This clone was detected once. V gene TRBV19 combines with J gene TRBJ1-2; no firm D call. Per germline, CDR1 LNHDA and CDR2 SQIVND (reference sequence). The CDR3 consists of 14 residues. Trimming removed 1 base at V and 0 bases at J, with 6 bases between. CDR3 bases: TGTGCCAGTAGTATAGTTTCAGCTAACTATGGCTACACCTTC. Encoded protein: CASSIVSANYGYTF.

The chain uses TRBV11-3 and TRBJ2-1, with 8 bases identical to TRBD2. This CDR3 has 18 residues. V trimming: 5 bases; J trimming: 9 bases; junction bases outside the gene matches: 21. CDR1 and CDR2 from the germline V gene are SGHNT and YENEEA. In nucleotides, the CDR3 is TGTGCCAGCAGCCTCACCCCGGGGGGGGGAGGGCTTTCGGTTGAGCAGTTCTTC. This sequence encodes CASSLTPGGGGLSVEQFF.

The chain recombines TRBV27 with TRBJ2-3; TRBD2 matches at 8 bases. CDR3 length: 16 amino acids. V lost 3 bases and J lost 0; bases outside the gene matches: 5. Per germline, CDR1 MNHEY and CDR2 SMNVEV (reference sequence). The CDR3 bases are TGTGCCAGCAGTTTGTTAGCGGGGCCCAGCACAGATACGCAGTATTTT. Protein: CASSLLAGPSTDTQYF.

The V call is TRBV18, the J call TRBJ1-6; perhaps TRBD1 as D (5 bases). Between the trimmed V and J ends, which lost 2 bases and 7 bases, there was a span of 21 bases. This CDR3 region has 18 residues. Germline CDR1 is KGHSH and CDR2 is LQKENI. CDR3: CASSPVFPPGGSNSPLHF. The CDR3 DNA reads as TGTGCCAGCTCACCAGTTTTCCCGCCCGGGGGTAGCAATTCACCCCTCCACTTT.

This chain joins TRBV7-2 and TRBJ1-3, with a possible D match to TRBD1 (5 bases). The CDR3 length is 14 residues. V lost 2 bases, J lost 2 bases, and 7 bases lay in between. The germline gives CDR1 SGHTA, CDR2 FQGNSA. For the CDR3, the DNA is TGTGCCAGCAGCTTATTGGGGCCTGGAAACACCATATATTTT. It is translated as CASSLLGPGNTIYF.

V and J are TRBV7-9 and TRBJ1-1, with D perhaps matching TRBD1 (5 bases). V lost 6 bases to trimming and J lost 6 bases, with 14 bases between them. The CDR3 is 13 amino acids. Germline V gene lookup returns CDR1 SEHNR and CDR2 FQNEAQ (reference sequence). Here the CDR3 reads CASSIPRQPEAFF. CDR3 in DNA: TGTGCCAGCAGTATACCTCGACAGCCTGAAGCTTTCTTT. The full variable domain, in which reference TRBV7-9 and TRBJ1-1 provide the parts outside the CDR3, is DTGVSQNPRHKITKRGQNVTFRCDPISEHNRLYWYRQTLGQGPEFLTYFQNEAQLEKSRLLSDRFSAERPKGSFSTLEIQRTEQGDSAMYLCASSIPRQPEAFFGQGTRLTVV.

The CDR3 protein is CASSSLTGPNQPQHF. CDR3 in DNA: TGTGCCAGCAGTTCCCTGACAGGTCCGAATCAGCCCCAGCATTTT. The chain joins TRBV6-5 to TRBJ1-5, with D perhaps TRBD1 (6 bases). Deletions cut 4 bases from V and 4 bases from J, with 14 bases between. The germline gives CDR1 MNHEY, CDR2 SVGAGI. The CDR3 has 15 residues.

DNA of the CDR3: TGTGCCAGCTCTTCCGACAGGACCTATAATTCACCCCTCCACTTT. This translates into CASSSDRTYNSPLHF. This sequence joins TRBV18 and TRBJ1-6; D is possibly TRBD1 (6 bases). V was trimmed by 6 bases and J by 2 bases, leaving 11 bases between them. Germline V CDR1 and CDR2: KGHSH, LQKENI. This CDR3 region has 15 residues.

V gene TRBV6-4 combines with J gene TRBJ1-1, with 9 positions matching TRBD1. This CDR3 has 14 amino acids. In germline, CDR1 is MRHNA, CDR2 SNTAGT. V trimming: 5 bases; J trimming: 5 bases; junction bases outside the gene matches: 6. CDR3 in DNA: TGTGCCAGCAGTCCCGGGACAGGGAGTACTGAAGCTTTCTTT. It yields the protein CASSPGTGSTEAFF.

CDR3 in DNA: TGTGCCAGCAGCTTAGGTCCAGGGGGGATCTATGGCTACACCTTC. Translated: CASSLGPGGIYGYTF. The rearrangement uses TRBV7-2 and TRBJ1-2; 7 bases are shared with TRBD1. The germline V gene has CDR1 SGHTA and CDR2 FQGNSA. Trimming took 1 base from V and 4 from J; bases not matched to a gene: 6. The CDR3 has 15 residues.